This record covers a single T cell receptor (beta chain). The data were obtained in a study of blood T cell repertoires in COVID-19. The V gene end was trimmed by 9 bases and the J gene end by 8 bases; junction bases not matched to a gene: 14. This CDR3 is 15 amino acids long. Germline V gene sequence: CDR1 MNHEY, CDR2 SVGAGI. Method: immunoSEQ multiplex PCR; TCRdb's copy keeps in-frame clones and lacks some. The sample holds some 29,000 clones, around 82% seen once. This receptor was taken from a man older than 75 with active COVID-19. The J gene is TRBJ1-4, the V gene TRBV6-5; 8 nucleotides align to TRBD1. The sequencing sample was made of peripheral blood. DNA of the CDR3: TGTGCCAGAACGGGGTCAGGGGGCTTAGGAGAAAAACTGTTTTTT. This sequence encodes CARTGSGGLGEKLFF.